The clone carrying this T cell receptor beta chain was detected a few times. Its target is unknown. Vbeta (60) and Jbeta (13) primers were used in the PCR. Profiling relied on immunoSEQ multiplex PCR, and the TCRdb table lists in-frame clones only, not all of them. The sample comprises roughly 140,000 clones, about 85% of which are singletons, and less than 2.5% rests with the top ten. The entry originates in a study of cytomegalovirus exposure and HLA in healthy donors. The study, taken as a whole, reports: Later analysis suggested links between common viral pathogens and several top significant clusters. Accurate prediction of most subjects' HLA-A and HLA-B alleles from TCR beta sequences was reported. Within the data, a cluster of highly shared sequence variants was likely a sequencing artifact.

This CDR3 is 16 amino acids long. V dropped 0 bases and J dropped 2; count of bases not matched to a gene: 2. The germline V gene encodes CDR1 MGHRA and CDR2 YSYEKL. The material sequenced was PBMCs. This sequence originates from a boy younger than 10 in good health and CMV-seronegative. V and J are TRBV4-1 and TRBJ1-5; 9 bases agree with TRBD1. CDR3 loop: CASSQDRQGGNQPQHF. For the CDR3, the DNA is TGCGCCAGCAGCCAAGATCGACAGGGGGGCAATCAGCCCCAGCATTTT.